This TCR beta chain was found in a study of shared clonotypes between healthy human individuals (dated by TCRdb to about 2020). The study in broad terms: Two women and a few men aged 18 to 49 years were included in the cohort. Between about 0.8 and 9 billion PBMCs per donor were obtained by leukapheresis. To estimate repertoire size and how much clonotypes are shared between individuals, the study performed deep sequencing of blood TCR repertoires from five healthy adults. Libraries were prepared and TCR repertoires were sequenced by different laboratories using diverse techniques, in order to increase sequencing depth and limit assay-specific biases. For each donor, CD4 naive and CD4 memory were each run on three plates, CD8 naive on two plates, and CD8 memory on one plate.

CD8 naive samples were obtained by positive selection for CCR7 among CD45RO-negative cells, yielding a CD45RA+CCR7+ population from which TemRA cells were excluded. The donors were healthy, HIV-negative adults who had no recently reported acute infections or vaccinations. All donors were Caucasian adults living in Nashville, Tennessee, USA. Blood was collected by leukapheresis, and PBMCs were isolated by Ficoll-Histopaque density gradient centrifugation and then cryopreserved in liquid nitrogen vapor phase. Analytical flow cytometry was used to check the purity and quantity of each magnetically sorted T cell population. Genomic DNA was isolated from each sorted fraction and quantified by UV absorbance on a Nanodrop 2000c. The CDR3, cysteine through phenylalanine, is 11 amino acids long. Only the CDR3 region is kept as DNA, spanning 33 bases read in frame from base 1. CDR1 WNHNN and CDR2 SYGVQD are derived from the germline V gene (reference sequence). The germline ends are 2 bases apart after V is trimmed by 5 bases and J by 0 bases.

Overall study results and their limits: About 5% of naive CD4, 3% to 3.5% of naive CD8, approximately 2% of memory CD4, and about 0.4% of memory CD8 clonotypes were shared across several donors. Sampling was limited to blood, and TCR repertoires in tissue likely differ from TCR repertoires in blood. Based on pairwise subsampling, the degree of clonotype sharing among donors was expected to be affected by sequencing depth. Clonotypes shared by all four sorted-subset donors showed higher generation probabilities than non-shared clonotypes. Estimated clonotype richness was generally larger for naive than for memory subsets. The genetic and exposure-history diversity represented was limited by the small number of donors. Incomplete sequencing was indicated by rarefaction of sorted-subset datasets, despite the large sequencing depth.

Using the deep immunoSEQ assay, TCR CDR3 regions were amplified from genomic DNA by multiplex PCR. Extracted genomic DNA from each cell subset was distributed evenly across all wells of several immunoSEQ 96-well plates, and each plate was treated as a replicate. For sorted subsets, 200 ng of genomic DNA, equivalent to 25,000 to 35,000 T cell genomes, went into each replicate PCR. Purified libraries were quantified with a Qubit 3.0 fluorometer, sized on a Bioanalyzer 2100, and re-quantified with the KAPA Library Quantification kit. Each immunoSEQ 96-well plate was sequenced on its own single-read 150-cycle Illumina NextSeq 550 flow cell. From the authors' description of their analysis: Because only junctional sequences without quality scores were contained in the immunoSEQ output, filtering matching that applied to full-length reads could not be performed. Sequences were annotated with PyIR, a Python wrapper for IgBLAST v1.9, and V/J genes and CDR3 were assigned using IMGT germline references. Reads were removed for weak V/J assignments (E-value above 1e-6), missing CDR3, stop codons, out-of-frame junctions, or ambiguous translated residues. V3J clonotypes were defined as sequences sharing the same inferred V gene, J gene, and CDR3 amino acid sequence. Percentage overlap between repertoires was computed as shared unique clonotypes divided by the size of the smaller repertoire. RTK rarefaction, the Chao1 estimator, and Recon v2.1 estimates of unobserved clonotypes were used to assess repertoire richness. OLGA was used to compute generation probabilities for all TCRbeta clonotypes that the gDNA method yielded from a handful of donors. Entries here come from immuneACCESS through TCRdb and include only in-frame sequences with V and J called. Some clones fail to appear in such tables; in the studies checked, an unresolved V gene covers under half of the shortfall, and the cause of the remainder is unknown. Clonal size and the V and J genes are those of that table, whereas D and trimming came from the DNA. Here the sample has about 2.1 million clones; 93% occur a single time. Roughly 1.7% of the sample is in the top ten clones.

Concerning this clone itself: Its specific antigen is unknown. This could be a read error, since a much larger clone is one nucleotide away.

Sequenced material: naive CD8+ T cells from PBMCs. The sample's cell subset or site, from its label and the paper: CD45RA+CCR7+. The receptor comes from a man between 18 and 35 years old in good health. Some clones in this sample may be carry-over from other donors' samples. The rearranged segments are TRBV10-1 and TRBJ2-7, with no confident D gene call. Here is the DNA: TGCGCCAGCAGTTACTCCTACGAGCAGTACTTC. This yields the protein CASSYSYEQYF.